The sequence of this T cell receptor beta chain was determined in a study of cytomegalovirus exposure and HLA in healthy donors. Produced via immunoSEQ multiplex PCR; TCRdb's table is partial and in-frame only. The data show about 250,000 clones, roughly nine tenths seen once. A remark on this clone: The antigen remains unidentified.

Germline V gene data show CDR1 as MDHEN and CDR2 as SYDVKM. The length of the CDR3 is 12 residues. V was cut by 4 bases and J by 7 bases, with 10 bases left in between. The donors were part of the validation cohort, which consisted of under 150 subjects and was separate from the first cohort of 666 subjects. Study results and caveats: Cytomegalovirus association was assigned to some 160 TCR beta chains. Reports indicated that the classifier achieved high specificity and sensitivity in diagnosing cytomegalovirus status.

J is TRBJ2-5 and V is TRBV28, with D perhaps TRBD1 (6 bases). This receptor was taken from a man aged 18 to 29 in good health and CMV-seropositive. The sample was PBMCs. The CDR3 spells CASSYLQGTQYF. DNA for the CDR3: TGTGCCAGCAGTTATTTACAGGGGACCCAGTACTTC.